What follows describes a single T cell receptor beta chain. The data were produced by immunoSEQ multiplex PCR, yet TCRdb's version contains in-frame clones alone and is incomplete. The profile shows roughly 150,000 clones, around four fifths of them singletons. These data originate in a study of blood T cell repertoires in COVID-19. Trimming removed 3 bases at V and 3 bases at J, with 14 bases between. The CDR3 contains 14 residues. Germline lookup yields CDR1 GTSNPN and CDR2 SVGIG (reference sequence). The chain has TRBV30 and TRBJ1-1, with a weak D call TRBD1 (6 bases). The TCR sequence derives from a woman aged 40 to 50 who had recovered from COVID-19. Sequencing was performed on PBMCs or T cells enriched from blood (not recorded which). The CDR3, as DNA: TGTGCCTGGAGCTATTTAGGGGGTGACACTGAAGCTTTCTTT. It yields the protein CAWSYLGGDTEAFF.